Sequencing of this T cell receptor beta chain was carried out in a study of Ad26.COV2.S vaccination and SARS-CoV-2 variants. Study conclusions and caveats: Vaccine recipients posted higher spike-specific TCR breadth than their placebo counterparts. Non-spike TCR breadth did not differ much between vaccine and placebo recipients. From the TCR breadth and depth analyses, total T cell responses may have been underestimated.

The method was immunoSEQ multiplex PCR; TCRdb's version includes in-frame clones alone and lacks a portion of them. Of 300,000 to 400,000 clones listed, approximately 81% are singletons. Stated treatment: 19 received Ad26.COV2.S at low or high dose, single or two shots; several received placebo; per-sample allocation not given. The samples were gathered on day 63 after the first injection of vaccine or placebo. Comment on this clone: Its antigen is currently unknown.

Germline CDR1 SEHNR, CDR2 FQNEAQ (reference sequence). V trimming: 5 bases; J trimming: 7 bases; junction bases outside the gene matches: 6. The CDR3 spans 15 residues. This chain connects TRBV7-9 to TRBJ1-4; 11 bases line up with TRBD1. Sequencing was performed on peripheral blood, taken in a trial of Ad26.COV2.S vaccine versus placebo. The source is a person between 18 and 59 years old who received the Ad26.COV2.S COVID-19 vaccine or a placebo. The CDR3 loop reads CASSASGTGGEKLFF. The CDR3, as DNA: TGTGCCAGCAGCGCCTCCGGGACAGGGGGTGAAAAACTGTTTTTT.